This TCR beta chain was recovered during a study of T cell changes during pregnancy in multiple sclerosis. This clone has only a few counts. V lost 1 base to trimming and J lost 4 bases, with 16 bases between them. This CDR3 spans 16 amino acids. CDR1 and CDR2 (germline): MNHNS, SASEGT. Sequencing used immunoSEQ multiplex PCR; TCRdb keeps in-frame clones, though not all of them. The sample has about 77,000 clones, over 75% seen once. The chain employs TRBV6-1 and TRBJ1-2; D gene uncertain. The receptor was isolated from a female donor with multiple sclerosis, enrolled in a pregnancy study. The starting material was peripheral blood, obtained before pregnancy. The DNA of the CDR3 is TGTGCCAGCAGTGAAGGGTGGACCTACGCGGGCTATGGCTACACCTTC. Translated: CASSEGWTYAGYGYTF.